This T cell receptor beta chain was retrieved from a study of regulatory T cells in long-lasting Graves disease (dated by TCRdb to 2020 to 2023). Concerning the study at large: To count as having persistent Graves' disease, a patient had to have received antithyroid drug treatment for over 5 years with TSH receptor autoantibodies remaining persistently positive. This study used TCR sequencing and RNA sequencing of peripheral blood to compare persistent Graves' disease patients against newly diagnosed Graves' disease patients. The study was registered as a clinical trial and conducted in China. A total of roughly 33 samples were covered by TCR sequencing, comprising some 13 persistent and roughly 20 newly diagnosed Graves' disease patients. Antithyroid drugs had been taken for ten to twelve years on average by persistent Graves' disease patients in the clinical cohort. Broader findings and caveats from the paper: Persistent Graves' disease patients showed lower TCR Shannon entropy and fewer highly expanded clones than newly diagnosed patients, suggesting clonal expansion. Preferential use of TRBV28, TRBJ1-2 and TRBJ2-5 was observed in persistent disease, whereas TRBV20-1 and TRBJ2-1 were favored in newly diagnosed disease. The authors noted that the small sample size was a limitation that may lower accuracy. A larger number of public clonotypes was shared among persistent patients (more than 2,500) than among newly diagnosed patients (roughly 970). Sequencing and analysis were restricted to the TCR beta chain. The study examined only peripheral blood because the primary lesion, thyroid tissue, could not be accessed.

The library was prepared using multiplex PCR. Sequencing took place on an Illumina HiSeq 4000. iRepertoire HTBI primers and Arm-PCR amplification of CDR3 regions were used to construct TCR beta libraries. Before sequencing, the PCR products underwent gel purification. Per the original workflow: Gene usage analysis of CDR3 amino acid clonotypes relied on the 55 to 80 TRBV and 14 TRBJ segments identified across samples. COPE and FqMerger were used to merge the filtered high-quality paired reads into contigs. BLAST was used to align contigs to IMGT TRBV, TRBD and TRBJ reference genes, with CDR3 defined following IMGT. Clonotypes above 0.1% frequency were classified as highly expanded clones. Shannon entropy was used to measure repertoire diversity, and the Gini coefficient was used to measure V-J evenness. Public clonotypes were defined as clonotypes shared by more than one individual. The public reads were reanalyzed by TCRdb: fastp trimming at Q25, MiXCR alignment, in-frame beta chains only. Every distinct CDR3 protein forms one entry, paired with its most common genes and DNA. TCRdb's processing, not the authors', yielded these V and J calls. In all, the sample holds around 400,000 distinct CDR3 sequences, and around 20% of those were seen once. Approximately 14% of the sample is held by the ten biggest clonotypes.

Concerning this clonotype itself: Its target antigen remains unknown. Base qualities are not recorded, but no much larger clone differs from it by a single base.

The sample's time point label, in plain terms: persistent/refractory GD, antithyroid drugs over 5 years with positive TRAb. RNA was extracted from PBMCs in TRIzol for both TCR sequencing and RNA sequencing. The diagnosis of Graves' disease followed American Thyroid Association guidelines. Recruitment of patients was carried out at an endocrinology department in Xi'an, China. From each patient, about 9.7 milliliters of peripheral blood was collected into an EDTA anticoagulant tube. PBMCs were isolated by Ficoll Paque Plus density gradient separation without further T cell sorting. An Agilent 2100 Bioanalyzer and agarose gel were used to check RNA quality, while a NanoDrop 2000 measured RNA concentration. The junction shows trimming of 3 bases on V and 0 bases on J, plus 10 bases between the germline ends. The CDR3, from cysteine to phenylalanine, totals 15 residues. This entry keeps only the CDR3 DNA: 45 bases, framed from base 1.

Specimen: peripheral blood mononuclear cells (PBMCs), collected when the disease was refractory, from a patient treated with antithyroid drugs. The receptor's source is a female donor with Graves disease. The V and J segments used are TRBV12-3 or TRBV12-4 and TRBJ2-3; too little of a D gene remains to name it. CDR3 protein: CASSFGSPSTDTQYF. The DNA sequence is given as TGTGCCAGCAGTTTCGGCAGCCCGAGCACAGATACGCAGTATTTT.